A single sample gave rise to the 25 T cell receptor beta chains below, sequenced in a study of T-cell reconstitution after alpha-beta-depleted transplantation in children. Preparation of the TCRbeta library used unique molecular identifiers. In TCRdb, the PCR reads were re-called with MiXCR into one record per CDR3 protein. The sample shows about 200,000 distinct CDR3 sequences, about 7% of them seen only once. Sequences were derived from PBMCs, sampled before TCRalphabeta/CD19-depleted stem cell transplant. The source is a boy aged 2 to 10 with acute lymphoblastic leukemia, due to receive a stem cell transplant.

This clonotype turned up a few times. The CDR3 coding sequence is TGCAGTGCAGGGACTAGCGGGGGCCTTAGCACAGATACGCAGTATTTT. Translating it yields CSAGTSGGLSTDTQYF. This rearrangement joins TRBV20-1 to TRBJ2-3, with 14 bases that match TRBD2. This CDR3 is built from 16 residues. The germline gives CDR1 DFQATT, CDR2 SNEGSKA (reference sequence). V trimming: 6 bases; J trimming: 0 bases; junction bases outside the gene matches: 5.

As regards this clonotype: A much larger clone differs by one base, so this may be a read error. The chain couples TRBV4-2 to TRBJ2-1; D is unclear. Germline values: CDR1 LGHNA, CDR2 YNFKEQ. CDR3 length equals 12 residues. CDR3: CASSQPHNERFF. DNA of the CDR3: TGTGCCAGCAGCCAGCCCCACAATGAGCGGTTCTTC.

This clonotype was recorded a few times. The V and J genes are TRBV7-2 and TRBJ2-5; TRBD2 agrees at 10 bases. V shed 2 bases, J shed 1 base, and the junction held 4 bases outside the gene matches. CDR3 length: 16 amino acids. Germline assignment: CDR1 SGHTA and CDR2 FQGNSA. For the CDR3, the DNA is TGTGCCAGCAGCTTATCTCGACTAGCGGGCCAAGAGACCCAGTACTTC. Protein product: CASSLSRLAGQETQYF.

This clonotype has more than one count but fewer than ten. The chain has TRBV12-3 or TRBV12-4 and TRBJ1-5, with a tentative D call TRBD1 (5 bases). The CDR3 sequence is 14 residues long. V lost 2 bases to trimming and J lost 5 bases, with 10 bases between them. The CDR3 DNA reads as TGTGCCAGCAGTTTAAGGCGGGGGGATCAGCCCCAGCATTTT. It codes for CASSLRRGDQPQHF.

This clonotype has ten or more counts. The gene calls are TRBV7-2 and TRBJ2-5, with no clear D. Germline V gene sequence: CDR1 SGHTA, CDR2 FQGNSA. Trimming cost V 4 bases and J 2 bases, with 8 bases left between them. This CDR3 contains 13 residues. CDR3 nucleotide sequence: TGTGCCAGCAGCTACGATAGACAAGAGACCCAGTACTTC. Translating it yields CASSYDRQETQYF.

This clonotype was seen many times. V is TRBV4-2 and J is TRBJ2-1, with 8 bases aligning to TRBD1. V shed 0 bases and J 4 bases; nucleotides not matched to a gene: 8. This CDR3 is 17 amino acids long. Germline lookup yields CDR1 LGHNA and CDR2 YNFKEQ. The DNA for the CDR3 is TGTGCCAGCAGCCAAGATTGGACAGGGCCAAGGTACAATGAGCAGTTCTTC. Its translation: CASSQDWTGPRYNEQFF.

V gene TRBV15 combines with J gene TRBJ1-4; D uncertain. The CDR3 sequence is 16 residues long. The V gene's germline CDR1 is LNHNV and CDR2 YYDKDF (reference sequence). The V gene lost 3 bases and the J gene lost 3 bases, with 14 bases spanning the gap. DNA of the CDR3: TGTGCCACCAGCAGGACGAGGAATTCCGCTAATGAAAAACTGTTTTTT. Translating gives CATSRTRNSANEKLFF. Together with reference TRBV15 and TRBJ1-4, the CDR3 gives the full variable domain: DAMVIQNPRYQVTQFGKPVTLSCSQTLNHNVMYWYQQKSSQAPKLLFHYYDKDFNNEADTPDNFQSRRPNTSFCFLDIRSPGLGDTAMYLCATSRTRNSANEKLFFGSGTQLSVL.

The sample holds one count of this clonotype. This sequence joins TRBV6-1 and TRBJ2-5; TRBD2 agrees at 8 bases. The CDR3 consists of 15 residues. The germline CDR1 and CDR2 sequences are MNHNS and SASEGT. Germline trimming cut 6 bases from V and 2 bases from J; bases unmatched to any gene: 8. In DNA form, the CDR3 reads TGTGCCAGCAGCCGCCAGCGGGGGAGGCAAGAGACCCAGTACTTC. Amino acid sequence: CASSRQRGRQETQYF.

CDR3 residues: CASKSGPGADTQYF. CDR3 DNA: TGCGCCAGCAAGAGCGGGCCTGGCGCAGATACGCAGTATTTT. V is TRBV5-1 and J is TRBJ2-3; tentatively, D is TRBD2 (6 bases). V lost 6 bases to trimming and J lost 4 bases, with 15 bases between them. This CDR3 comprises 14 residues. Germline V lookup: CDR1 SGHRS, CDR2 YFSETQ. Full variable domain (remainder filled in from reference TRBV5-1 and TRBJ2-3): KAGVTQTPRYLIKTRGQQVTLSCSPISGHRSVSWYQQTPGQGLQFLFEYFSETQRNKGNFPGRFSGRQFSNSRSEMNVSTLELGDSALYLCASKSGPGADTQYFGPGTRLTVL.

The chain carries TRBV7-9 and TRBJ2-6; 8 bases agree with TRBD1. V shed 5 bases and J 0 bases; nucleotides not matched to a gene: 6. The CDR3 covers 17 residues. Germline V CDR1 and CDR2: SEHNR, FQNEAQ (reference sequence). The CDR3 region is CASSIGTGLSGANVLTF. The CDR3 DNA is TGTGCCAGCAGCATAGGGACAGGCCTCTCTGGGGCCAACGTCCTGACTTTC.

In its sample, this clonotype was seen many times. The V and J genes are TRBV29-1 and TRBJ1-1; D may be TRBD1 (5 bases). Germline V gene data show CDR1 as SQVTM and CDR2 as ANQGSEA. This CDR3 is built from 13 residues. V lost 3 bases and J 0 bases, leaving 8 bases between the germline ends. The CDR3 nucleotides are TGCAGCGTTGACAGGGCGGTGAACACTGAAGCTTTCTTT. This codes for CSVDRAVNTEAFF.

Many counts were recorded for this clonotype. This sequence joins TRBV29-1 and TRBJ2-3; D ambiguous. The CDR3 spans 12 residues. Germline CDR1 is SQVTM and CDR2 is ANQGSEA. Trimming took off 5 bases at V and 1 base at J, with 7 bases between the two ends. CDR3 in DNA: TGCAGCGTTACTGAGGGCACAGATACGCAGTATTTT. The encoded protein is CSVTEGTDTQYF.

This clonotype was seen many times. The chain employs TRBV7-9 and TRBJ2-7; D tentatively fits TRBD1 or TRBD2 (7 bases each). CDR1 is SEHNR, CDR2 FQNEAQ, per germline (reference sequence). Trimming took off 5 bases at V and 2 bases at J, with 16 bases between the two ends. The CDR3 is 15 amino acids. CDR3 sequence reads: CASSGDREGAYEQYF. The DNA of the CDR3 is TGTGCCAGCAGCGGTGACAGGGAGGGGGCCTACGAGCAGTACTTC.

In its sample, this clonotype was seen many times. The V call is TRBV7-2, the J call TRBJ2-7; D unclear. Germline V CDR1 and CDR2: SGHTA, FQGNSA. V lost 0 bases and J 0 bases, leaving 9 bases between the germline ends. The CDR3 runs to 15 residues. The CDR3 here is CASSLASVGSYEQYF. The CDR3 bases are TGTGCCAGCAGCTTAGCGTCGGTGGGCTCCTACGAGCAGTACTTC.

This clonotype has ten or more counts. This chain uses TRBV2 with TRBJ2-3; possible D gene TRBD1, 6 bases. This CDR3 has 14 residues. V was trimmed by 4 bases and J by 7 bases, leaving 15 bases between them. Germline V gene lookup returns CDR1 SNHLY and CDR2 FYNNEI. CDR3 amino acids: CASSVEDSWNTQYF. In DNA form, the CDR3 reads TGTGCCAGCAGTGTTGAGGACAGTTGGAATACGCAGTATTTT.

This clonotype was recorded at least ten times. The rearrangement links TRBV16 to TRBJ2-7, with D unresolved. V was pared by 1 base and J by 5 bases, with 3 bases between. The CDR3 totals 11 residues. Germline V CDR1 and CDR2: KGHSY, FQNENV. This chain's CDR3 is CASSQLNEQYF. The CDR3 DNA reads TGTGCCAGCAGCCAATTAAACGAGCAGTACTTC.

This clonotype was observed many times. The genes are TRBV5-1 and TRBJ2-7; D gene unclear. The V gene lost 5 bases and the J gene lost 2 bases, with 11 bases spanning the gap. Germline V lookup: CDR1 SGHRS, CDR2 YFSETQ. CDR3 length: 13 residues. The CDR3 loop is CASSNERTYEQYF. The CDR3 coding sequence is TGCGCCAGCAGTAATGAACGGACCTACGAGCAGTACTTC.

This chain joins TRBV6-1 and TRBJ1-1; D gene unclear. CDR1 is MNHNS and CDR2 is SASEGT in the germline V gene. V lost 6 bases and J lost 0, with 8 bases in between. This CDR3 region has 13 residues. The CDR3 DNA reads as TGTGCCAGCAGGGCTCGGGTGAACACTGAAGCTTTCTTT. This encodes CASRARVNTEAFF.

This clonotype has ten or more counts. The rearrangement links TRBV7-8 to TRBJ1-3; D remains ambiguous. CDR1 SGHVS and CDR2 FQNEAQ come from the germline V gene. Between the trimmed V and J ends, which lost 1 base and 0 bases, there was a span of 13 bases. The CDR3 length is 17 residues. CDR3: CASSLDIPSYSGNTIYF. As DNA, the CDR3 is TGTGCCAGCAGCTTAGACATCCCATCCTACTCTGGAAACACCATATATTTT. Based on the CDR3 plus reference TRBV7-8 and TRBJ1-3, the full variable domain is GAGVSQSPRYKVAKRGQDVALRCDPISGHVSLFWYQQALGQGPEFLTYFQNEAQLDKSGLPSDRFFAERPEGSVSTLKIQRTQQEDSAVYLCASSLDIPSYSGNTIYFGEGSWLTVV.

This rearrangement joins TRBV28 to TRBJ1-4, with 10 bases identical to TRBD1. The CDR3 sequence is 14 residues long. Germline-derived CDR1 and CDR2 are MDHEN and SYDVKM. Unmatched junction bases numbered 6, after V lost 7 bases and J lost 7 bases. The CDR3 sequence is CASTPGQGSEKLFF. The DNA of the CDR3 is TGTGCCAGCACCCCGGGACAGGGGAGTGAAAAACTGTTTTTT.

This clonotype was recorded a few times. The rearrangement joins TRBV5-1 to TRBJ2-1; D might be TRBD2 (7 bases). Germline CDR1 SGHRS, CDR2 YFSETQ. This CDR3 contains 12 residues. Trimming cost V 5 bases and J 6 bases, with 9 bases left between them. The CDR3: CASRGGGNEQFF. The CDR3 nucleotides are TGCGCCAGCAGGGGAGGGGGCAATGAGCAGTTCTTC. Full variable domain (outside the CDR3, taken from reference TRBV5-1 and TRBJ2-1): KAGVTQTPRYLIKTRGQQVTLSCSPISGHRSVSWYQQTPGQGLQFLFEYFSETQRNKGNFPGRFSGRQFSNSRSEMNVSTLELGDSALYLCASRGGGNEQFFGPGTRLTVL.

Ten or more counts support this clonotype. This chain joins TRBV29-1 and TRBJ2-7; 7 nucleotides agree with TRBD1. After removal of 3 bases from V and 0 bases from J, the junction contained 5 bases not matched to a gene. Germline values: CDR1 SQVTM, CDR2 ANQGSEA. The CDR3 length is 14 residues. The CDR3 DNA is TGCAGCGTTGATCGAGGGGGCAGCTCCTACGAGCAGTACTTC. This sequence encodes CSVDRGGSSYEQYF.

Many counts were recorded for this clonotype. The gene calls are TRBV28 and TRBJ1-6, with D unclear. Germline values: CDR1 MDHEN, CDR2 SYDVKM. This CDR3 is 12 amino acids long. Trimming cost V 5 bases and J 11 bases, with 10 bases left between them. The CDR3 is CASSTLGAPLHF. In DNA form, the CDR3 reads TGTGCCAGCAGTACCCTCGGGGCACCCCTCCACTTT.

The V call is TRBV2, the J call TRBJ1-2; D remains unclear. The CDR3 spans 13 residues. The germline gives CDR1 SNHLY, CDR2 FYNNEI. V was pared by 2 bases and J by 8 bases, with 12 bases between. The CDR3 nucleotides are TGTGCCAGCAGTGAACAAGGTTCTGGGGGCTACACCTTC. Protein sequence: CASSEQGSGGYTF.

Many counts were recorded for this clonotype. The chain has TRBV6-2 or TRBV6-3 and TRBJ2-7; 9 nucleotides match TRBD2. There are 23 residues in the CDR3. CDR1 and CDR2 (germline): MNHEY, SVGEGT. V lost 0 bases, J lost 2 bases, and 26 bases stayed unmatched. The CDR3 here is CASSYSRREGPPRELLLAYEQYF. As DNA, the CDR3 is TGTGCCAGCAGTTACTCGAGGCGGGAGGGCCCCCCTCGTGAGTTGTTGTTAGCCTACGAGCAGTACTTC.